This entry lists 26 T cell receptor beta chains sequenced from one sample in a study of identical twins. TCRdb called the 5' RACE reads again in MiXCR, with one record for every CDR3 protein. The table has around 680,000 distinct CDR3 sequences, over 8.5% seen once. The same specimen was also included in a second study, on yellow fever vaccine responses in identical twins.

The sequencing input was PBMCs. These receptors came from a woman under 30 in good health.

The rearrangement links TRBV29-1 to TRBJ2-1; D perhaps matches TRBD1 (7 bases). Germline CDR1 and CDR2: SQVTM and ANQGSEA. V was cut by 4 bases and J by 8 bases, with 9 bases left in between. The CDR3 sequence is 11 residues long. The CDR3 spells CSVVRGDEQFF. In nucleotides, the CDR3 is TGCAGCGTTGTCAGGGGGGATGAGCAGTTCTTC.

The chain employs TRBV5-6 and TRBJ1-2; D is possibly TRBD1 (5 bases). The V gene's germline CDR1 is SGHDT and CDR2 YYEEEE. The CDR3 covers 15 residues. V lost 4 bases, J lost 8 bases, and 21 bases lay in between. CDR3 sequence reads: CASSHPRDPSRGYTF. The CDR3 DNA follows: TGTGCCAGCAGCCACCCACGGGACCCCTCGCGGGGCTACACCTTC.

This rearrangement joins TRBV5-1 to TRBJ2-5; 11 positions agree with TRBD2. The trim removed 0 bases at V and 1 base at J, leaving 5 bases unmatched. The CDR3 contains 17 residues. Germline CDR1 is SGHRS and CDR2 is YFSETQ. The CDR3 reads CASSLAGSGGVQETQYF. DNA of the CDR3: TGCGCCAGCAGCTTGGCCGGTAGCGGGGGGGTCCAAGAGACCCAGTACTTC.

This clonotype was detected a few times. The chain is built from TRBV5-5 and TRBJ2-3, with D tentatively TRBD2 (5 bases). The V end was cut by 7 bases, the J end by 3 bases, with 15 bases between. Germline V gene lookup returns CDR1 SGHKS and CDR2 YYEKEE (reference sequence). The CDR3 is made up of 14 amino acids. CDR3 in amino acids: CASGSGLGTDTQYF. CDR3 coding DNA: TGTGCCAGCGGGTCCGGACTTGGGACAGATACGCAGTATTTT. The full variable domain, in which reference TRBV5-5 and TRBJ2-3 provide the parts outside the CDR3, is DAGVTQSPTHLIKTRGQQVTLRCSPISGHKSVSWYQQVLGQGPQFIFQYYEKEERGRGNFPDRFSARQFPNYSSELNVNALLLGDSALYLCASGSGLGTDTQYFGPGTRLTVL.

The chain recombines TRBV29-1 with TRBJ2-7, with D tentatively TRBD1 or TRBD2 (5 bases each). V was clipped by 2 bases and J by 4 bases, with 24 bases between them. This CDR3 has 17 amino acids. Germline values: CDR1 SQVTM, CDR2 ANQGSEA. In nucleotides, the CDR3 is TGCAGCGTTGAACTCGACAGAGGCTTTTCGGGGCTTTACGAGCAGTACTTC. It codes for CSVELDRGFSGLYEQYF.

The chain employs TRBV7-6 and TRBJ2-7; no clear D gene. CDR1 and CDR2 from the germline V gene are SGHVS and FNYEAQ. The CDR3 consists of 12 residues. V dropped 7 bases and J dropped 7 bases, with 14 bases sitting between them. CDR3 protein: CASTSGVGEQYF. Here the CDR3 DNA reads TGTGCCAGCACCTCAGGAGTAGGGGAGCAGTACTTC.

This clonotype has just a few counts. V and J are TRBV3-1 and TRBJ2-7; D may be TRBD1 or TRBD2 (6 bases each). Germline V gene data show CDR1 as LGHDT and CDR2 as YNNKEL (reference sequence). The CDR3 runs 16 residues. Trimming stripped 1 base from V and 5 bases from J, with 18 bases between. The DNA for the CDR3 is TGTGCCAGCAGCCAAGTTGGGGGGCGCGGTAGGAACGAGCAGTACTTC. Protein: CASSQVGGRGRNEQYF.

This chain joins TRBV20-1 and TRBJ2-1; 14 nucleotides match TRBD2. The CDR3 has 16 amino acids. Germline CDR1 and CDR2: DFQATT and SNEGSKA (reference sequence). After removal of 3 bases from V and 10 bases from J, the junction contained 11 bases not matched to a gene. Written as DNA, the CDR3 is TGCAGTGCTAGTTCCCCAGAGGGACTAGCGGGAGAAGAGCAGTTCTTC. It translates to CSASSPEGLAGEEQFF.

This clonotype was seen many times. The chain links TRBV25-1 to TRBJ2-2; D uncertain. The CDR3 is made up of 14 amino acids. Germline lookup yields CDR1 MGHDK and CDR2 SYGVNS. Trimming took 7 bases from V and 2 from J, leaving 11 bases between them. In DNA, the CDR3 is TGTGCCAGCACCCACTTCTCCAACACCGGGGAGCTGTTTTTT. Protein product: CASTHFSNTGELFF.

This clonotype was found a few times. The rearrangement uses TRBV12-3 or TRBV12-4 and TRBJ2-5, with 8 bases lining up with TRBD2. J gave up 1 base and V 1 base, and 8 bases lay outside the gene matches. The CDR3 spans 17 residues. CDR3 in DNA: TGTGCCAGCAGTTTAGATGGACTAGCCGGGGGCCAAGAGACCCAGTACTTC. Protein sequence: CASSLDGLAGGQETQYF.

The V call is TRBV6-2 or TRBV6-3, the J call TRBJ2-4; D is possibly TRBD1 or TRBD2 (6 bases each). Germline-derived CDR1 and CDR2 are MNHEY and SVGEGT. The CDR3 consists of 16 residues. V was trimmed by 5 bases and J by 1 base, leaving 15 bases between them. CDR3 bases: TGTGCCAGCAGTCCCCGGGGGCCTTCCGCCAAAAACATTCAGTACTTC. It is translated as CASSPRGPSAKNIQYF.

This clonotype was recorded at least ten times. The rearrangement joins TRBV5-1 to TRBJ2-3, with D possibly matching TRBD2 (6 bases). V lost 0 bases to trimming and J lost 0 bases, with 8 bases between them. Germline CDR1 SGHRS, CDR2 YFSETQ. CDR3 length: 15 amino acids. The CDR3 DNA reads as TGCGCCAGCAGCTTGGGACTAGGGAGCACAGATACGCAGTATTTT. Its translation: CASSLGLGSTDTQYF.

This clonotype was found a few times. V usage is TRBV12-3 or TRBV12-4 and J usage is TRBJ1-6, with D perhaps matching TRBD1 (6 bases). CDR3 length equals 17 residues. Trimming removed 6 bases at V and 7 bases at J, with 22 bases between. The CDR3 region is CASRAGLGAILNSPLHF. The DNA of the CDR3 is TGTGCCAGCAGGGCAGGTTTGGGGGCTATATTGAATTCACCCCTCCACTTT.

This clonotype has only a few counts. The J gene is TRBJ2-5, the V gene TRBV20-1, with 9 bases fitting TRBD2. This CDR3 region has 14 residues. Germline lookup yields CDR1 DFQATT and CDR2 SNEGSKA (reference sequence). Trimming at V came to 3 bases and at J to 5 bases, leaving 7 bases not matched to a gene. For the CDR3, the DNA is TGCAGTGCTAGCATGCGGGGGGGCCATGAGACCCAGTACTTC. It codes for CSASMRGGHETQYF.

This clonotype has just a few counts. V gene TRBV29-1 combines with J gene TRBJ2-7; D is possibly TRBD1 (5 bases). This CDR3 is 12 amino acids long. V lost 7 bases and J lost 1, with 11 bases in between. The germline V gene encodes CDR1 SQVTM and CDR2 ANQGSEA. CDR3 DNA: TGCAGCGGGCAGGGCACTTCCTACGAGCAGTACTTC. Protein product: CSGQGTSYEQYF.

The chain carries TRBV28 and TRBJ1-2; perhaps TRBD1 as D (6 bases). The germline CDR1 and CDR2 sequences are MDHEN and SYDVKM. This CDR3 is 13 amino acids long. V was cut by 2 bases and J by 5 bases, with 9 bases left in between. The CDR3 nucleotides are TGTGCCAGCAGTTTAAAAGGGGGATATGGCTACACCTTC. This encodes CASSLKGGYGYTF.

The chain couples TRBV20-1 to TRBJ2-7, with D perhaps matching TRBD1 (7 bases). This CDR3 spans 22 amino acids. With 5 bases removed from V and 5 bases from J, the gap between germline ends came to 43 bases. CDR1 and CDR2 from the germline V gene are DFQATT and SNEGSKA (reference sequence). The CDR3 DNA reads as TGCAGTGCTCACGCCGGGGGACAGCAAAACCAAACCCCCAGGCTCCACTGGGACGAGCAGTACTTC. This encodes CSAHAGGQQNQTPRLHWDEQYF.

Details on this clonotype: This may come from a read error, since a much larger clone is one base off. This chain uses TRBV15 with TRBJ2-2; possible D gene TRBD1, 6 bases. The germline V gene has CDR1 LNHNV and CDR2 YYDKDF (reference sequence). Deletions cut 8 bases from V and 3 bases from J, with 16 bases between. The CDR3 runs 15 residues. The CDR3 nucleotides read TGTGCCACCGCTAGCTGGGGGCTCGACACCGGGGAGCTGTTTTTT. It translates to CATASWGLDTGELFF.

This clonotype has only a few counts. V gene TRBV4-1 combines with J gene TRBJ2-1; D may be TRBD1 (6 bases). CDR1 and CDR2 from the germline V gene are MGHRA and YSYEKL. The ends were cut back, 0 bases at V and 10 bases at J, with 16 bases in the middle. The CDR3 covers 15 residues. CDR3 residues: CASSQEPPGAREQFF. DNA for the CDR3: TGCGCCAGCAGCCAAGAGCCCCCAGGGGCCCGGGAGCAGTTCTTC.

The chain has TRBV6-1 and TRBJ2-7, with 9 bases identical to TRBD1. The V segment lost 7 bases and the J segment 0 bases; nucleotides outside the gene matches: 7. CDR1 and CDR2 from the germline V gene are MNHNS and SASEGT. The CDR3 has 15 amino acids. The CDR3 sequence is CASTKTGGSSYEQYF. The DNA for the CDR3 is TGTGCCAGCACCAAGACAGGGGGGTCCTCCTACGAGCAGTACTTC.

This clonotype was recorded a few times. The genes are TRBV20-1 and TRBJ1-1, with D unresolved. CDR3 length: 14 residues. Deletions cut 0 bases from V and 5 bases from J, with 13 bases between. The germline V gene has CDR1 DFQATT and CDR2 SNEGSKA (reference sequence). Here the CDR3 DNA reads TGCAGTGCTAGAGATTCCAGCAGTTTTACTGAAGCTTTCTTT. As protein: CSARDSSSFTEAFF.

This clonotype was seen a few times. The chain is built from TRBV12-3 or TRBV12-4 and TRBJ2-7; 14 nucleotides line up with TRBD2. The length of the CDR3 is 18 residues. Trimming took 3 bases from V and 3 from J; bases not matched to a gene: 10. Here the CDR3 reads CASSFRLAGGQGVYEQYF. CDR3 bases: TGTGCCAGCAGTTTTCGACTAGCGGGAGGGCAAGGGGTCTACGAGCAGTACTTC.

This clonotype was seen at least ten times. This rearrangement joins TRBV12-3 or TRBV12-4 to TRBJ1-1, with D unresolved. V was cut by 3 bases and J by 5 bases, with 10 bases left in between. This CDR3 spans 13 amino acids. CDR3 coding DNA: TGTGCCAGCAGTTTGACCATGGGGACTGAAGCTTTCTTT. It translates to CASSLTMGTEAFF.

This chain links TRBV6-1 with TRBJ1-1, with a possible D match to TRBD1 (6 bases). CDR1 is MNHNS, CDR2 SASEGT, per germline. The V and J ends lost 4 bases and 3 bases respectively, with 15 bases between them. This CDR3 contains 15 residues. CDR3 in amino acids: CASSGGAAGDTEAFF. The CDR3 DNA reads as TGTGCCAGCAGTGGGGGGGCGGCGGGAGACACTGAAGCTTTCTTT.

This chain connects TRBV6-5 to TRBJ2-2; D may be TRBD2 (6 bases). Deletions cut 2 bases from V and 4 bases from J, with 8 bases between. Per germline, CDR1 MNHEY and CDR2 SVGAGI. This CDR3 is built from 14 residues. CDR3 loop: CASSYLAPTGELFF. In nucleotides, the CDR3 is TGTGCCAGCAGTTACCTAGCGCCCACCGGGGAGCTGTTTTTT.

At least ten counts were recorded for this clonotype. The chain is built from TRBV7-9 and TRBJ1-2; unclear D gene. V was clipped by 1 base and J by 5 bases, with 8 bases between them. Germline values: CDR1 SEHNR, CDR2 FQNEAQ (reference sequence). The CDR3 has 13 residues. CDR3 in amino acids: CASSLVSVYGYTF. CDR3 nucleotides: TGTGCCAGCAGCTTAGTATCGGTTTATGGCTACACCTTC. Variable domain in full (rest from reference TRBV7-9 and TRBJ1-2): DTGVSQNPRHKITKRGQNVTFRCDPISEHNRLYWYRQTLGQGPEFLTYFQNEAQLEKSRLLSDRFSAERPKGSFSTLEIQRTEQGDSAMYLCASSLVSVYGYTFGSGTRLTVV.